The 27 T cell receptor beta chains below all came from one sample that was sequenced in a study of cytomegalovirus exposure and HLA in healthy donors. With 60 Vbeta and 13 Jbeta primers, the PCR was carried out. TCRdb keeps only in-frame clones here, not all; method: immunoSEQ multiplex PCR. The sample shows approximately 180,000 clones, 73% of them seen only once. The sequencing sample was made of PBMCs. The receptor source for this set is a woman between 25 and 40 years old in good health and CMV-seronegative.

The chain joins TRBV5-1 to TRBJ1-2, with 8 bases fitting TRBD1. V was clipped by 4 bases and J by 8 bases; unmatched bases: 10. Germline V gene sequence: CDR1 SGHRS, CDR2 YFSETQ. The CDR3 is 14 amino acids. The CDR3 nucleotides read TGCGCCAGCAGCCAGACAGGGGAACCTAGAGGCTACACCTTC. This gives the protein CASSQTGEPRGYTF.

The chain couples TRBV7-2 to TRBJ1-1; no definite D call. The CDR3 is made up of 13 amino acids. The germline V gene has CDR1 SGHTA and CDR2 FQGNSA. The V gene lost 3 bases and the J gene lost 1 base, with 6 bases spanning the gap. Here the CDR3 reads CASSLYKNTEAFF. The CDR3 nucleotides are TGTGCCAGCAGCTTGTACAAGAACACTGAAGCTTTCTTT.

CDR3 DNA: TGTGCCAGCAGCGTATTGGCAGGGGTTGGTCCTGGAAACACCATATATTTT. This translates into CASSVLAGVGPGNTIYF. The rearrangement joins TRBV9 to TRBJ1-3, with D possibly being TRBD1 (6 bases). The CDR3 has 17 amino acids. V was cut by 1 base and J by 2 bases, with 16 bases left in between. Per the germline V gene, CDR1 is SGDLS and CDR2 is YYNGEE.

The chain links TRBV6-1 to TRBJ1-3; a possible D gene is TRBD1 (6 bases). The CDR3 is 14 amino acids. Germline V gene data show CDR1 as MNHNS and CDR2 as SASEGT. The V gene lost 6 bases and the J gene lost 4 bases, with 13 bases spanning the gap. The DNA for the CDR3 is TGTGCCAGCAGGCTAACAGGGCTCGGAAACACCATATATTTT. This translates into CASRLTGLGNTIYF.

This chain joins TRBV6-5 and TRBJ1-2, with D tentatively TRBD1 (5 bases). The CDR3 sequence is 13 residues long. The germline V gene encodes CDR1 MNHEY and CDR2 SVGAGI. V lost 2 bases, J lost 2 bases, and 6 bases lay in between. CDR3 coding DNA: TGTGCCAGCAGTTACGCAGGGAACTATGGCTACACCTTC. As protein: CASSYAGNYGYTF.

The rearrangement links TRBV19 to TRBJ2-1, with D possibly being TRBD2 (6 bases). V lost 5 bases, J lost 4 bases, and 15 bases lay in between. The germline gives CDR1 LNHDA, CDR2 SQIVND (reference sequence). The CDR3 is 15 residues long. The CDR3 bases are TGTGCCAGTAGTGATGGTAGCGGACGGTACAATGAGCAGTTCTTC. It translates to CASSDGSGRYNEQFF. Full variable domain (remainder filled in from reference TRBV19 and TRBJ2-1): DGGITQSPKYLFRKEGQNVTLSCEQNLNHDAMYWYRQDPGQGLRLIYYSQIVNDFQKGDIAEGYSVSREKKESFPLTVTSAQKNPTAFYLCASSDGSGRYNEQFFGPGTRLTVL.

This chain links TRBV5-1 with TRBJ2-5; D perhaps matches TRBD1 (6 bases). The CDR3 sequence is 14 residues long. V gave up 0 bases and J gave up 3 bases, with 9 bases separating them. From germline, CDR1 is SGHRS and CDR2 YFSETQ. This chain's CDR3 is CASSLAGQKETQYF. The CDR3, as DNA: TGCGCCAGCAGCTTGGCGGGACAAAAAGAGACCCAGTACTTC.

This clone was picked up a small number of times. The J gene is TRBJ1-1, the V gene TRBV7-9, with a possible D match to TRBD1 (5 bases). Germline CDR1 SEHNR, CDR2 FQNEAQ (reference sequence). The length of the CDR3 is 15 residues. Trimming stripped 6 bases from V and 3 bases from J, with 17 bases between. This CDR3 is CASRLVRTGDTEAFF. Here the CDR3 DNA reads TGTGCCAGCAGACTTGTAAGGACGGGGGACACTGAAGCTTTCTTT. Filled out from reference TRBV7-9 and TRBJ1-1, the complete variable domain reads DTGVSQNPRHKITKRGQNVTFRCDPISEHNRLYWYRQTLGQGPEFLTYFQNEAQLEKSRLLSDRFSAERPKGSFSTLEIQRTEQGDSAMYLCASRLVRTGDTEAFFGQGTRLTVV.

This clone turned up a few times. CDR3 nucleotide sequence: TGTGCCAGCAGCTTGGACAGAAGCAGCGGGGAGCTGTTTTTT. Translated: CASSLDRSSGELFF. J is TRBJ2-2 and V is TRBV7-3; D is perhaps TRBD1 (6 bases). V lost 3 bases and J 7 bases, leaving 12 bases between the germline ends. The germline V gene encodes CDR1 SGHTA and CDR2 FQGTGA. The CDR3 has 14 residues.

This chain uses TRBV7-2 with TRBJ2-1; maybe TRBD2 (5 bases). CDR3 length: 16 residues. V was clipped by 5 bases and J by 4 bases, with 18 bases between them. Germline V gene lookup returns CDR1 SGHTA and CDR2 FQGNSA. The chain's CDR3 is CASSLGQTWRYNEQFF. The CDR3 bases are TGTGCCAGCAGCCTAGGGCAGACCTGGAGGTACAATGAGCAGTTCTTC.

In DNA, the CDR3 is TGTGCCAGCGCTCTTCGGGGAGAGCTCGACAATGAGCAGTTCTTC. Translated, it gives CASALRGELDNEQFF. V gene TRBV7-2 combines with J gene TRBJ2-1; possibly TRBD2 for D (5 bases). There are 15 residues in the CDR3. Germline CDR1 SGHTA, CDR2 FQGNSA. Deletions cut 8 bases from V and 5 bases from J, with 19 bases between.

The V and J genes are TRBV5-1 and TRBJ2-5, with 8 bases lining up with TRBD2. The CDR3 spans 15 residues. Trimming took 4 bases from V and 5 from J; bases not matched to a gene: 10. Germline CDR1 SGHRS, CDR2 YFSETQ. The CDR3 DNA follows: TGCGCCAGCAGCCGTGGTCGCGGGAGGTCGGAGACCCAGTACTTC. This encodes CASSRGRGRSETQYF.

This sequence joins TRBV21-1 and TRBJ1-5; the table's D gene call, TRBD1, was not cross checked with the DNA. TRBV21-1 is reported as a pseudogene. This CDR3 comprises 18 residues. CDR3 in amino acids: CASSKGPDRGDLRQPQHF. Here the CDR3 DNA reads TGTGCCAGCAGCAAAGGCCCGGACAGGGGGGACCTTAGACAGCCCCAGCATTTT.

This chain joins TRBV10-1 and TRBJ1-4; D not certain. V was pared by 2 bases and J by 0 bases, with 4 bases between. Germline CDR1 and CDR2: WNHNN and SYGVQD (reference sequence). CDR3 length equals 14 residues. This chain's CDR3 is CASSELSTNEKLFF. DNA of the CDR3: TGCGCCAGCAGTGAGCTATCAACTAATGAAAAACTGTTTTTT.

The chain's CDR3 is CASSPDRKTYEQYF. CDR3 DNA: TGCGCCAGCAGCCCAGACAGGAAGACCTACGAGCAGTACTTC. The gene calls are TRBV5-1 and TRBJ2-7; tentatively, D is TRBD1 (6 bases). Trimming removed 4 bases from V and 2 bases from J, with 13 bases in between. Germline V gene data show CDR1 as SGHRS and CDR2 as YFSETQ. The CDR3 is 14 amino acids.

The chain has TRBV30 and TRBJ1-1; tentatively, D is TRBD1 (6 bases). The CDR3 has 11 residues. The V and J ends lost 4 bases and 11 bases respectively, with 14 bases between them. Germline assignment: CDR1 GTSNPN and CDR2 SVGIG (reference sequence). The CDR3 DNA reads TGTGCCTGGAATACCGGGACACGGGCTTTCTTT. As protein: CAWNTGTRAFF.

The rearrangement joins TRBV9 to TRBJ2-3, with D possibly being TRBD1 (7 bases). The CDR3 spans 14 residues. The ends were cut back, 5 bases at V and 3 bases at J, with 13 bases in the middle. The germline V gene has CDR1 SGDLS and CDR2 YYNGEE. The CDR3 loop reads CASRGGGATDTQYF. As DNA, the CDR3 is TGTGCCAGCAGAGGAGGGGGCGCGACAGATACGCAGTATTTT.

This clone was seen a handful of times. This chain connects TRBV19 to TRBJ1-4, with D perhaps matching TRBD1 (6 bases). The germline V gene has CDR1 LNHDA and CDR2 SQIVND (reference sequence). Trimming cost V 8 bases and J 1 base, with 11 bases left between them. There are 14 residues in the CDR3. DNA for the CDR3: TGTGCCAGTGGCACAGGGAGAACTAATGAAAAACTGTTTTTT. This gives the protein CASGTGRTNEKLFF.

This clone was found a few times. The genes are TRBV4-1 and TRBJ2-5, with 11 bases matching TRBD2. The V gene end was trimmed by 1 base and the J gene end by 5 bases; junction bases not matched to a gene: 6. This CDR3 has 16 residues. Germline CDR1 is MGHRA and CDR2 is YSYEKL. The CDR3 region is CASSQGYTSGGETQYF. CDR3 bases: TGCGCCAGCAGCCAAGGGTACACTAGCGGGGGCGAGACCCAGTACTTC.

V gene TRBV5-4 combines with J gene TRBJ2-3; 8 bases are shared with TRBD1. The trim removed 1 base at V and 8 bases at J, leaving 9 bases unmatched. Germline CDR1 reads SGHNT; CDR2 reads YYREEE (reference sequence). This CDR3 is 15 amino acids long. The CDR3 region has the DNA TGTGCCAGCAGCTTGAGACAGGGGCCAGACGCTACGCAGTATTTT. Protein product: CASSLRQGPDATQYF.

For this clone: The junction departs from germline at one end; a sequencing error may be responsible. This chain uses TRBV4-1 with TRBJ1-2, with TRBD1 identical over 11 bases. The CDR3 is 19 residues long. Per germline, CDR1 MGHRA and CDR2 YSYEKL. The CDR3 is CASSQLRGTGGLPLYDYTF. The CDR3, as DNA: TGCGCCAGCAGCCAACTACGGGGGACAGGGGGTCTCCCTCTCTATGACTACACCTTC.

The genes are TRBV2 and TRBJ2-7; maybe TRBD1 (6 bases). This CDR3 region has 15 residues. In germline, CDR1 is SNHLY, CDR2 FYNNEI. The V and J ends lost 4 bases and 3 bases respectively, with 16 bases between them. In DNA, the CDR3 is TGTGCCAGCAGTGCTCACCGGGACACCGACTACGAGCAGTACTTC. Amino acids: CASSAHRDTDYEQYF. The full variable domain, in which reference TRBV2 and TRBJ2-7 provide the parts outside the CDR3, is EPEVTQTPSHQVTQMGQEVILRCVPISNHLYFYWYRQILGQKVEFLVSFYNNEISEKSEIFDDQFSVERPDGSNFTLKIRSTKLEDSAMYFCASSAHRDTDYEQYFGPGTRLTVT.

The genes are TRBV19 and TRBJ1-2; D is undetermined. Per the germline V gene, CDR1 is LNHDA and CDR2 is SQIVND (reference sequence). Trimming left V 1 base short and J 1 base short, with 13 bases between. The CDR3 runs to 16 residues. This CDR3 is CASSIGTPRSNYGYTF. DNA for the CDR3: TGTGCCAGTAGTATAGGTACGCCTCGGAGTAACTATGGCTACACCTTC. Complete variable domain (other parts from reference TRBV19 and TRBJ1-2): DGGITQSPKYLFRKEGQNVTLSCEQNLNHDAMYWYRQDPGQGLRLIYYSQIVNDFQKGDIAEGYSVSREKKESFPLTVTSAQKNPTAFYLCASSIGTPRSNYGYTFGSGTRLTVV.

This sequence joins TRBV5-1 and TRBJ2-3; a weak D match, TRBD2 (6 bases). CDR3 length: 14 amino acids. The V gene lost 0 bases and the J gene lost 5 bases, with 10 bases spanning the gap. The germline V gene encodes CDR1 SGHRS and CDR2 YFSETQ. The chain's CDR3 is CASSLGGGQDTQYF. The CDR3 DNA reads TGCGCCAGCAGCTTGGGTGGAGGGCAAGATACGCAGTATTTT.

The V call is TRBV4-2, the J call TRBJ2-3, with D possibly matching TRBD1 (5 bases). The V end lost 0 bases, the J end lost 5 bases, and 12 bases lay between the germline ends. The CDR3 length is 15 residues. Germline CDR1 reads LGHNA; CDR2 reads YNFKEQ. The CDR3 protein is CASSQELGPGDTQYF. CDR3 bases: TGTGCCAGCAGCCAAGAGCTGGGGCCGGGAGATACGCAGTATTTT.

V gene TRBV2 combines with J gene TRBJ2-7; D gene uncertain. V lost 4 bases, J lost 3 bases, and 16 bases lay in between. The CDR3 contains 15 residues. Germline-derived CDR1 and CDR2 are SNHLY and FYNNEI. Written as DNA, the CDR3 is TGTGCCAGCAGTGTCGGCCTTGGGCCTCTCTACGAGCAGTACTTC. This translates into CASSVGLGPLYEQYF.

This chain links TRBV7-8 with TRBJ2-2; D perhaps matches TRBD1 (6 bases). Per the germline V gene, CDR1 is SGHVS and CDR2 is FQNEAQ. This CDR3 has 14 residues. Deletions cut 4 bases from V and 5 bases from J, with 11 bases between. CDR3 in amino acids: CASSSAGVTGELFF. The CDR3 nucleotides read TGTGCCAGCAGCTCCGCAGGGGTTACCGGGGAGCTGTTTTTT.